The next 10 T cell receptor beta chains were all read from a single sample in a study of T cells in localized non-small cell lung cancer. TCRdb keeps only in-frame clones here, not all; method: immunoSEQ multiplex PCR. The sample holds tens of thousands of clones, 70% to 90% seen once. Sequences were derived from peripheral blood, sampled before any cancer treatment. The receptors here all came from a female donor aged 60 or older with stage I lung adenocarcinoma.

The table lists this clone with a few counts. The chain joins TRBV5-5 to TRBJ1-5, with D hard to call. This CDR3 is built from 15 residues. CDR1 and CDR2 from the germline V gene are SGHKS and YYEKEE (reference sequence). Trimming took off 0 bases at V and 4 bases at J, with 11 bases between the two ends. CDR3 coding DNA: TGTGCCAGCAGCTTGGTAGCCCTTGAAAATCAGCCCCAGCATTTT. Amino acids: CASSLVALENQPQHF.

V usage is TRBV5-1 and J usage is TRBJ2-1, with 12 bases fitting TRBD2. This CDR3 has 15 amino acids. CDR1 and CDR2 from the germline V gene are SGHRS and YFSETQ. The V segment lost 3 bases and the J segment 12 bases; nucleotides outside the gene matches: 10. CDR3 nucleotide sequence: TGCGCCAGCAGCTCCGGGACTAGCGGGTTTAGGGTGCAGTTCTTC. Its protein is CASSSGTSGFRVQFF.

V usage is TRBV11-2 and J usage is TRBJ2-1, with 12 bases fitting TRBD1. The CDR3 totals 15 residues. From germline, CDR1 is SGHAT and CDR2 FQNNGV. V shed 5 bases and J 4 bases; nucleotides not matched to a gene: 3. CDR3: CASSRDRGPYNEQFF. Written as DNA, the CDR3 is TGTGCCAGCAGCCGGGACAGGGGGCCGTACAATGAGCAGTTCTTC.

The chain combines TRBV10-3 with TRBJ2-1, with D possibly TRBD1 on 6 matching bases. Trimming cost V 7 bases and J 7 bases, with 14 bases left between them. Germline V gives CDR1 ENHRY, CDR2 SYGVKD. This CDR3 has 13 residues. The CDR3 sequence: CAIKDSAGNEQFF. CDR3 bases: TGTGCCATCAAGGACAGCGCAGGGAATGAGCAGTTCTTC.

This chain links TRBV6-7 with TRBJ1-1, with D maybe TRBD1 (5 bases). TRBV6-7 is known as an ORF, though its function is uncertain. This CDR3 is 13 amino acids long. The ends were cut back, 10 bases at V and 3 bases at J, with 15 bases in the middle. The CDR3 reads CATESGSDTEAFF. The CDR3 DNA is TGTGCCACCGAATCAGGGAGTGACACTGAAGCTTTCTTT.

This chain connects TRBV10-1 to TRBJ1-1, with TRBD1 identical over 10 bases. The V segment lost 8 bases and the J segment 10 bases; nucleotides outside the gene matches: 10. Germline V gives CDR1 WNHNN, CDR2 SYGVQD (reference sequence). This CDR3 spans 13 amino acids. The CDR3 sequence: CASGEGQGGRAFF. CDR3 DNA sequence: TGCGCCAGCGGGGAAGGACAGGGGGGGAGAGCTTTCTTT.

The chain combines TRBV19 with TRBJ2-7, with 8 bases that match TRBD2. Germline trimming cut 5 bases from V and 6 bases from J; bases unmatched to any gene: 12. Germline V gives CDR1 LNHDA, CDR2 SQIVND (reference sequence). The length of the CDR3 is 15 residues. CDR3 nucleotides: TGTGCCAGTAGTCACCCCGGGGGGGCCCCCTTCGAGCAGTACTTC. This translates into CASSHPGGAPFEQYF.

The V call is TRBV7-9, the J call TRBJ1-1, with D uncertain. Trimming removed 7 bases from V and 0 bases from J, with 12 bases in between. From germline, CDR1 is SEHNR and CDR2 FQNEAQ (reference sequence). The CDR3 sequence is 14 residues long. The CDR3, as DNA: TGTGCCAGCACAGCCTTACTCATGAACACTGAAGCTTTCTTT. It yields the protein CASTALLMNTEAFF.

The chain recombines TRBV11-3 with TRBJ2-3; 11 bases are a match to TRBD2. From germline, CDR1 is SGHNT and CDR2 YENEEA. The ends lost 8 bases at V and 4 bases at J; junction bases unmatched: 5. The CDR3 covers 14 residues. The CDR3 DNA reads as TGTGCCAGCCGAACACTAGCGGGAGCAGATACGCAGTATTTT. It is translated as CASRTLAGADTQYF.

The V gene is TRBV6-5, the J gene TRBJ2-7; D is undetermined. The CDR3 has 11 amino acids. V was clipped by 2 bases and J by 11 bases, with 10 bases between them. CDR1 is MNHEY and CDR2 is SVGAGI in the germline V gene. The CDR3 DNA sequence: TGTGCCAGCAGTTACATGGCAGTGGAGTACTTC. Translating gives CASSYMAVEYF.